This T cell receptor beta chain was observed in a study of T cell changes during pregnancy in multiple sclerosis. Trimming at V came to 3 bases and at J to 14 bases, leaving 9 bases not matched to a gene. From germline, CDR1 is LGHNA and CDR2 YSLEER. This CDR3 is 14 amino acids long. Measured with immunoSEQ multiplex PCR; TCRdb has only the in-frame clones, and not every one. Of some 22,000 clones listed, roughly 87% are singletons. The material was CD8+ T cells from peripheral blood mononuclear cells, obtained after pregnancy. V and J are TRBV4-3 and TRBJ2-1, with TRBD2 identical over 11 bases. The receptor was isolated from a female donor with multiple sclerosis, enrolled in a pregnancy study. CDR3 DNA: TGCGCCAGCAGCCAGGCCCTACTAGCGGGAGATAAGTTCTTC. This sequence encodes CASSQALLAGDKFF.